This T cell receptor beta chain came from a study of T cell responses to AZD1222 COVID-19 vaccine. Findings and caveats of the study: Seropositivity was recorded at baseline in only a handful of AZD1222 recipients. White British people made up most donors, females outnumbered males, and clonal diversity was possibly underestimated. Unmutated variant regions reportedly attract nearly half of all spike-specific TCRs.

In germline, CDR1 is SGHRS, CDR2 YFSETQ. The CDR3 has 18 amino acids. Trimming removed 3 bases from V and 0 bases from J; junction bases left unmatched: 5. Worth noting for this clone: Its antigen is still unknown.

The table came from immunoSEQ multiplex PCR; TCRdb's copy has only in-frame clones and leaves some out. The sample shows under 150,000 clones, 75% to 90% of them seen only once. The sample in question was peripheral blood, obtained on day 0 of MenACWY control vaccination. V gene TRBV5-1 combines with J gene TRBJ2-1; 14 bases align to TRBD2. The TCR originated in an adult in good health. CDR3 amino acids: CASSSGLAGGSSYNEQFF. The CDR3 coding sequence is TGCGCCAGCAGCTCCGGACTAGCGGGAGGAAGCTCCTACAATGAGCAGTTCTTC.